This TCR beta chain was documented in a study of T cell repertoires in cytomegalovirus infection. Looking at the study overall: In public TCR beta signatures, there were indications of both CMV infection and matching HLA type. Points from the study as a whole: Predominance within the ex vivo response was attributable to HLA-C-restricted CMV-specific TCR beta clonotypes. People with CMV and the relevant HLA were identified by cumulative public TCR beta family frequency.

The CDR3 spans 14 residues. Germline CDR1 MDHEN, CDR2 SYDVKM. Trimming stripped 6 bases from V and 3 bases from J, with 15 bases between. As for this clonotype: Its antigen remains unidentified.

A single record per CDR3 protein comes from TCRdb applying MiXCR to the reads. The sample lists over 250,000 distinct CDR3 sequences; about 23% were seen once. The chain employs TRBV28 and TRBJ2-7; D is perhaps TRBD1 or TRBD2 (5 bases each). Sequencing used PBMCs. This clonotype originated in a human donor in good health (CMV status not recorded). Some clones in this sample may be carry-over from other donors' samples. The CDR3 reads CASRTGRTIYEQYF. The CDR3 region has the DNA TGTGCCAGCAGAACGGGACGGACGATCTACGAGCAGTACTTC.